Following are 10 T cell receptor beta chains from one sample sequenced in a study of blood T cell repertoires in COVID-19. Clones were sequenced by immunoSEQ multiplex PCR, and TCRdb holds only the in-frame ones, with some missing. The profile shows around 190,000 clones, 88% of them singletons. The material sequenced was PBMCs or T cells enriched from blood (not recorded which). Every receptor here comes from a woman aged 18-29 years who had recovered from COVID-19.

The rearrangement links TRBV7-3 to TRBJ1-1; 8 nucleotides line up with TRBD1. V gave up 6 bases and J gave up 4 bases; unmatched junction bases: 4. The germline V gene has CDR1 SGHTA and CDR2 FQGTGA. The CDR3 length is 13 residues. CDR3 DNA: TGTGCCAGCAGGAACACAGGGGGCACTGAAGCTTTCTTT. Translating gives CASRNTGGTEAFF. The whole variable domain, filled in from reference TRBV7-3 and TRBJ1-1, reads GAGVSQTPSNKVTEKGKYVELRCDPISGHTALYWYRQSLGQGPEFLIYFQGTGAADDSGLPNDRFFAVRPEGSVSTLKIQRTERGDSAVYLCASRNTGGTEAFFGQGTRLTVV.

This clone was seen a single time. CDR3 in DNA: TGTGCCAGCAGCCTCGGGACAGGGGGCGCCTATGGCTACACCTTC. Residues: CASSLGTGGAYGYTF. The chain employs TRBV7-9 and TRBJ1-2; TRBD1 matches at 12 bases. The V and J ends lost 5 bases and 4 bases, in that order; junction bases with no gene match: 5. The CDR3 has 15 residues. Per germline, CDR1 SEHNR and CDR2 FQNEAQ (reference sequence).

The DNA for the CDR3 is TGTGCCAGCAGCCCCGGAGACTATAGCAATCAGCCCCAGCATTTT. Protein sequence: CASSPGDYSNQPQHF. The J gene is TRBJ1-5, the V gene TRBV28; D gene unclear. Per germline, CDR1 MDHEN and CDR2 SYDVKM. The CDR3 covers 15 residues. V was shortened by 6 bases and J by 0 bases, with 12 bases between the two germline ends.

The chain joins TRBV4-1 to TRBJ1-2, with D perhaps matching TRBD1 (5 bases). Trimming shortened V by 2 bases and J by 4 bases, and 14 bases separated the two germline ends. This CDR3 spans 15 amino acids. Germline CDR1 is MGHRA and CDR2 is YSYEKL. The CDR3 loop reads CASSQTDSSTYGYTF. CDR3 nucleotides: TGCGCCAGCAGCCAAACAGACAGTTCAACCTATGGCTACACCTTC.

V is TRBV9 and J is TRBJ1-6, with TRBD1 as a possible D gene (5 bases). CDR1 is SGDLS, CDR2 YYNGEE, per germline. V lost 0 bases and J 8 bases, leaving 12 bases between the germline ends. The CDR3 length is 15 residues. Written as DNA, the CDR3 is TGTGCCAGCAGCGTAGCTGACAGTTGGTATTCACCCCTCCACTTT. As protein: CASSVADSWYSPLHF.

J is TRBJ2-2 and V is TRBV6-4; 7 bases are shared with TRBD2. The CDR3 runs 15 residues. CDR1 MRHNA and CDR2 SNTAGT come from the germline V gene. After removal of 0 bases from V and 6 bases from J, the junction contained 4 bases not matched to a gene. The CDR3 DNA follows: TGTGCCAGCAGTGACTCGGATGCGGGGGCCGGGGAGCTGTTTTTT. Translation: CASSDSDAGAGELFF.

The chain recombines TRBV12-3 or TRBV12-4 with TRBJ1-1, with no clear D. The length of the CDR3 is 13 residues. Trimming pared 1 base from V and 5 bases from J, leaving 8 bases between. The DNA of the CDR3 is TGTGCCAGCAGTTTAGACAGATCTACTGAAGCTTTCTTT. Protein product: CASSLDRSTEAFF.

CDR3 sequence: CASSSGAGANVLTF. CDR3 in DNA: TGTGCCAGCAGTTCGGGGGCTGGGGCCAACGTCCTGACTTTC. The V gene is TRBV28, the J gene TRBJ2-6, with a tentative D call TRBD2 (6 bases). Trimming shortened V by 4 bases and J by 2 bases, and 6 bases separated the two germline ends. This CDR3 has 14 amino acids. CDR1 MDHEN and CDR2 SYDVKM come from the germline V gene.

The chain's CDR3 is CARQRTRSGELFF. The CDR3 DNA is TGTGCCAGGCAACGAACTAGATCCGGGGAGCTGTTTTTT. This sequence joins TRBV30 and TRBJ2-2; tentatively, D is TRBD2 (5 bases). CDR1 is GTSNPN and CDR2 is SVGIG in the germline V gene (reference sequence). The CDR3 sequence is 13 residues long. V lost 8 bases and J lost 6, with 16 bases in between.

This clone was seen only a few times. The rearrangement uses TRBV4-2 and TRBJ2-6, with a tentative D call TRBD2 (6 bases). Germline loops: CDR1 LGHNA, CDR2 YNFKEQ. The V and J ends lost 1 base and 2 bases respectively, with 9 bases between them. This CDR3 region has 16 residues. The CDR3 protein is CASSQAGGTGANVLTF. The CDR3 region has the DNA TGTGCCAGCAGCCAAGCTGGGGGGACTGGGGCCAACGTCCTGACTTTC.